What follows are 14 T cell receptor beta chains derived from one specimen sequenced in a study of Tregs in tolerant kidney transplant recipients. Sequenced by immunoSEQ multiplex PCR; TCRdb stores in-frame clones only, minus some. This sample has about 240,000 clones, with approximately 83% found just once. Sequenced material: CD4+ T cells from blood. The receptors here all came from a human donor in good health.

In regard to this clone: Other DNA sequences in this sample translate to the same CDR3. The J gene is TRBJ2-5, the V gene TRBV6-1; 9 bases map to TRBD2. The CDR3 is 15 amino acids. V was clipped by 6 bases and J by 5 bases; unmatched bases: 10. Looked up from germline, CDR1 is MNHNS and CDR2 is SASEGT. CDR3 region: CASSAARAGGETQYF. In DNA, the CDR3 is TGTGCCAGCAGCGCCGCGCGGGCGGGAGGGGAGACCCAGTACTTC.

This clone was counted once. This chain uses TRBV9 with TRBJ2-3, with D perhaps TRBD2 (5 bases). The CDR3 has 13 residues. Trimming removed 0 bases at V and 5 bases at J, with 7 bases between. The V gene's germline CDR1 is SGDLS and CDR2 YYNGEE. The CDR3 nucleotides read TGTGCCAGCAGCGTAGTAAGCGGAGATACGCAGTATTTT. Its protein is CASSVVSGDTQYF.

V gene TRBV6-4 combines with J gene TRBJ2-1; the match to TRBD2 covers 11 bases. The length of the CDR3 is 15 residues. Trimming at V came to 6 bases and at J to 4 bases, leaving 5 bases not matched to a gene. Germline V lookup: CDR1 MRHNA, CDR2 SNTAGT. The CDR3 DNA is TGTGCCAGCAGCCCCCGACTAGCGGGATACAATGAGCAGTTCTTC. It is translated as CASSPRLAGYNEQFF.

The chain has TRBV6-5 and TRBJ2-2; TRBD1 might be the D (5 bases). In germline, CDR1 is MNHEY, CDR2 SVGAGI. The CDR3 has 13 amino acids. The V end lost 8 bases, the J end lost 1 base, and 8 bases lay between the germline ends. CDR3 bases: TGTGCCAGCTTAGACAGGAACACCGGGGAGCTGTTTTTT. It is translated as CASLDRNTGELFF.

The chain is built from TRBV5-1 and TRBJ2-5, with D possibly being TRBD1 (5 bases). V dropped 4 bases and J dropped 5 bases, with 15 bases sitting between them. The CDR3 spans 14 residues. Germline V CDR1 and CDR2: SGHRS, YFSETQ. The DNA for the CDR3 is TGCGCCAGCAGCGACGCGCAGGGTGGGGAGACCCAGTACTTC. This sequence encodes CASSDAQGGETQYF.

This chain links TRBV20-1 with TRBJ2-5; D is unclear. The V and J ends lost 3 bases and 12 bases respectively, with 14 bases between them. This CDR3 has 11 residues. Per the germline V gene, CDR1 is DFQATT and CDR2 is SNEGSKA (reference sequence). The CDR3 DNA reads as TGCAGTGCTAGGGCTGGCCTCGTGGAGTACTTC. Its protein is CSARAGLVEYF.

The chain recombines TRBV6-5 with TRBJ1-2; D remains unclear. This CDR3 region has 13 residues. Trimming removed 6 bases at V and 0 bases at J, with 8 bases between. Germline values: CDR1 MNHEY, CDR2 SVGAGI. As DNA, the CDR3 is TGTGCCAGCAGGGCCAGCTCTAACTATGGCTACACCTTC. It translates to CASRASSNYGYTF.

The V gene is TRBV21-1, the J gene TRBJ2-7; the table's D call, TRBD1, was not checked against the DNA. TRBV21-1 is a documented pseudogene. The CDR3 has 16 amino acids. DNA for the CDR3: TGTGCCAGCAGCAAAGTAGGCAGGCCGAGCTCCTACGAGCAGTACTTC. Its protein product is CASSKVGRPSSYEQYF.

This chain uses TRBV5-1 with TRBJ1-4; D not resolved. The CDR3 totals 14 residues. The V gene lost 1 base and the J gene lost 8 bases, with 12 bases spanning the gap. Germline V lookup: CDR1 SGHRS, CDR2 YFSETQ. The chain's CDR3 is CASSLKGGMEKLFF. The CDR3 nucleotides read TGCGCCAGCAGCTTGAAGGGTGGTATGGAAAAACTGTTTTTT.

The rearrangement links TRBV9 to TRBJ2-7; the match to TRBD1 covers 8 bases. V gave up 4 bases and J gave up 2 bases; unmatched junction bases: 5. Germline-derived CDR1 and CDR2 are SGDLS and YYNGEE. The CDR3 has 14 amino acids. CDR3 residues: CASSYRDRTYEQYF. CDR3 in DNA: TGTGCCAGCAGCTACCGGGACAGGACCTACGAGCAGTACTTC.

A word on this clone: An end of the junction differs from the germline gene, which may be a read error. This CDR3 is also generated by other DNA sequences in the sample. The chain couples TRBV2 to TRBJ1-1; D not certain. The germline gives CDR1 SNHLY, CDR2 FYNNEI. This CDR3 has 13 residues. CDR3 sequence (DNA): TGTGCCAGCAGCGAAGGTGTGAACACTGAAGCTTTCTTT. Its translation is CASSEGVNTEAFF.

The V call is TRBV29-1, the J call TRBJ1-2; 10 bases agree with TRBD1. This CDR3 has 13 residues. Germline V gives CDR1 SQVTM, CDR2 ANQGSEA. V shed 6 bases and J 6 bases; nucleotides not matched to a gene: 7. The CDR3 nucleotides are TGCAGCGTCGACACGGGACAGGGGAATGGCTACACCTTC. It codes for CSVDTGQGNGYTF.

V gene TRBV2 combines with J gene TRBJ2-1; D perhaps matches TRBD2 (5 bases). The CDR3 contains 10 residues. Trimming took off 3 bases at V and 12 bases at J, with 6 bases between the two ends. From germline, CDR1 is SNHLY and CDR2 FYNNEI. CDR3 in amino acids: CASSESGQFF. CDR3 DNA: TGTGCCAGCAGTGAGAGCGGGCAGTTCTTC.

CDR3 loop: CASSPQGAGTEAFF. The CDR3 DNA is TGTGCCAGCAGCCCTCAGGGGGCAGGGACTGAAGCTTTCTTT. This chain links TRBV7-9 with TRBJ1-1; 8 bases agree with TRBD1. CDR1 is SEHNR and CDR2 is FQNEAQ in the germline V gene (reference sequence). The CDR3 spans 14 residues. The V and J ends lost 5 bases and 5 bases, in that order; junction bases with no gene match: 7.